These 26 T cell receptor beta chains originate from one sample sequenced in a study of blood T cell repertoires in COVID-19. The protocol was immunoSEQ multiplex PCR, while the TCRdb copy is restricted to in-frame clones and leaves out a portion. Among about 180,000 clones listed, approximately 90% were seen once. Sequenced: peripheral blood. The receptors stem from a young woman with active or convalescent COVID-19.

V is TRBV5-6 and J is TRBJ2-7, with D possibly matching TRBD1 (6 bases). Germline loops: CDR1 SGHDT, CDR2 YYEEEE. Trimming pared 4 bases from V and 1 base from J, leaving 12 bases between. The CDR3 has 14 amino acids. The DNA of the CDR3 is TGTGCCAGCAGCCCGGGACACCGATCCTACGAGCAGTACTTC. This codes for CASSPGHRSYEQYF.

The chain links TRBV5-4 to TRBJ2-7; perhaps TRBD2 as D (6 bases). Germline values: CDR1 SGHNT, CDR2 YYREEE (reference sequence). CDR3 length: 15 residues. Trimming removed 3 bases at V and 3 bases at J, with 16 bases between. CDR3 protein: CASSSGTDGIYEQYF. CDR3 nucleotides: TGTGCCAGCAGCTCCGGGACTGATGGGATCTACGAGCAGTACTTC.

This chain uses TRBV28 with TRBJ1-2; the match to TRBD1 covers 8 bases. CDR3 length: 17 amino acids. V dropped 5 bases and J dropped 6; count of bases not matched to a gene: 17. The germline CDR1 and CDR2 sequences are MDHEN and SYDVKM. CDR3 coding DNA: TGTGCCAGCAGTGCGGGGACAGGCATATGGGCCTTCGATGGCTACACCTTC. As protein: CASSAGTGIWAFDGYTF.

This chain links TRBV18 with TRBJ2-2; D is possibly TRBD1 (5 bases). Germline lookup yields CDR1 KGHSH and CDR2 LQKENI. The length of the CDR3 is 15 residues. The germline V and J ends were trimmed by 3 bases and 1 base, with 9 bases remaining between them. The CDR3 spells CASSPDSWNTGELFF. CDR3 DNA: TGTGCCAGCTCACCCGACAGTTGGAACACCGGGGAGCTGTTTTTT. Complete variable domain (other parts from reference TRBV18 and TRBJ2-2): NAGVMQNPRHLVRRRGQEARLRCSPMKGHSHVYWYRQLPEEGLKFMVYLQKENIIDESGMPKERFSAEFPKEGPSILRIQQVVRGDSAAYFCASSPDSWNTGELFFGEGSRLTVL.

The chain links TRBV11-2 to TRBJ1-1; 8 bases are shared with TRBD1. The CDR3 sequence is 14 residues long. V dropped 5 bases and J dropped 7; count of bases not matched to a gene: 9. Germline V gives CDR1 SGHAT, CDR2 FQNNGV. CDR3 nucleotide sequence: TGTGCCAGCAGCATCTTACAGGGGGATAGTGAAGCTTTCTTT. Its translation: CASSILQGDSEAFF.

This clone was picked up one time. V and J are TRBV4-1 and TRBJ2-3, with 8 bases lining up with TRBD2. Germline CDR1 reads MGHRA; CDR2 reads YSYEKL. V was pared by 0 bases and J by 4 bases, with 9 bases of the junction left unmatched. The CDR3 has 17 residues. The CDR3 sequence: CASSQEAGPGGADTQYF. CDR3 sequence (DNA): TGCGCCAGCAGCCAAGAAGCTGGTCCGGGGGGGGCAGATACGCAGTATTTT.

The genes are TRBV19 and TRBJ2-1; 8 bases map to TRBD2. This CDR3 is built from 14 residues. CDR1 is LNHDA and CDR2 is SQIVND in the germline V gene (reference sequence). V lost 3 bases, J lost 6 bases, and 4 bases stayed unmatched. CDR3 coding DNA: TGTGCCAGTAGTATCTCGGGAGGGTCCAATGAGCAGTTCTTC. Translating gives CASSISGGSNEQFF.

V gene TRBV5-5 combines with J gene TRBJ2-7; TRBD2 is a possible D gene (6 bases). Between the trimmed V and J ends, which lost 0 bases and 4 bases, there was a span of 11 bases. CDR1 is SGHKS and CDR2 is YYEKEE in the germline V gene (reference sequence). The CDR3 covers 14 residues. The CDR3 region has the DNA TGTGCCAGCAGCTTGGGGGCAGGACTATACGAGCAGTACTTC. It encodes CASSLGAGLYEQYF.

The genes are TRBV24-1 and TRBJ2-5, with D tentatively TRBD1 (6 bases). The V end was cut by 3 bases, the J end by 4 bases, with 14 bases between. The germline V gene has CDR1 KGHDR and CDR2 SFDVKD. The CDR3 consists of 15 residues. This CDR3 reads CATSDRTALGETQYF. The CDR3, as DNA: TGTGCCACCAGTGATAGGACAGCCCTGGGAGAGACCCAGTACTTC.

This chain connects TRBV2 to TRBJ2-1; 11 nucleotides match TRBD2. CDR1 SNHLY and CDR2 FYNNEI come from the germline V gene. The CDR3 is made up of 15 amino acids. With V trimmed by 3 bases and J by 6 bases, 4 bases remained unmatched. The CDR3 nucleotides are TGTGCCAGCAGTGAGGTACTAGCGGGGGTCAATGAGCAGTTCTTC. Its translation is CASSEVLAGVNEQFF.

CDR3 region: CASSLGDRDGADTQYF. As DNA, the CDR3 is TGCGCCAGCAGCTTGGGGGACAGGGATGGTGCAGATACGCAGTATTTT. V is TRBV5-1 and J is TRBJ2-3; the match to TRBD1 covers 9 bases. The CDR3 consists of 16 residues. V lost 0 bases to trimming and J lost 4 bases; unmatched junction nucleotides: 6. Germline V gene data show CDR1 as SGHRS and CDR2 as YFSETQ.

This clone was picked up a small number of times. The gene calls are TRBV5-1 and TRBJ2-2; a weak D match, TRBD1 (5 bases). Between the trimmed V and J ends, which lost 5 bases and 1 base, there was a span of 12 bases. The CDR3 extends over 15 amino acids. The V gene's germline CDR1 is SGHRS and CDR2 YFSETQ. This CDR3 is CASSRGIQNTGELFF. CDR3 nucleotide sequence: TGCGCCAGCAGTAGGGGCATCCAGAACACCGGGGAGCTGTTTTTT.

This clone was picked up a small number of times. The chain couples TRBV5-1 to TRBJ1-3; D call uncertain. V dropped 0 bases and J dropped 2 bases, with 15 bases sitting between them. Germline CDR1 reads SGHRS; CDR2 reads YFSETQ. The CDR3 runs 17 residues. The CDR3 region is CASSLEKPSGTGNTIYF. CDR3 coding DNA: TGCGCCAGCAGCTTGGAGAAACCTTCGGGTACTGGAAACACCATATATTTT.

The chain's CDR3 is CASRTGTDTQYF. In nucleotides, the CDR3 is TGTGCCAGCAGGACAGGGACAGATACGCAGTATTTT. This chain joins TRBV5-6 and TRBJ2-3; 7 bases agree with TRBD1. Trimming removed 5 bases from V and 3 bases from J; junction bases left unmatched: 0. The V gene's germline CDR1 is SGHDT and CDR2 YYEEEE. CDR3 length: 12 amino acids.

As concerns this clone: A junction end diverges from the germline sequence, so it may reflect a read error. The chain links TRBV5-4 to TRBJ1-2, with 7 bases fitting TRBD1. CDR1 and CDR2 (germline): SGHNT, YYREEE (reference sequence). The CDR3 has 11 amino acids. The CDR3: CASSVGTALSF. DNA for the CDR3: TGTGCCAGCAGCGTCGGGACAGCCTTGTCCTTC. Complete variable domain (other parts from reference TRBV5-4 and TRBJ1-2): ETGVTQSPTHLIKTRGQQVTLRCSSQSGHNTVSWYQQALGQGPQFIFQYYREEENGRGNFPPRFSGLQFPNYSSELNVNALELDDSALYLCASSVGTALSFGSGTRLTVV.

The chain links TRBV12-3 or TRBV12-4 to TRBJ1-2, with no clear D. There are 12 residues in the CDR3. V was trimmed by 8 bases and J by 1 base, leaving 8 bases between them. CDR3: CASGRDNYGYTF. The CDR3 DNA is TGTGCCAGCGGCCGGGATAACTATGGCTACACCTTC.

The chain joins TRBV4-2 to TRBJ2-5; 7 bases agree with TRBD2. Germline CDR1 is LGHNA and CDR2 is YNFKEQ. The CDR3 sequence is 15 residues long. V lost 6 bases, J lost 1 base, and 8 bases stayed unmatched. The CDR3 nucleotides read TGTGCCAGCAGACTATCGGGAGGAGGCCAAGAGACCCAGTACTTC. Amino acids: CASRLSGGGQETQYF.

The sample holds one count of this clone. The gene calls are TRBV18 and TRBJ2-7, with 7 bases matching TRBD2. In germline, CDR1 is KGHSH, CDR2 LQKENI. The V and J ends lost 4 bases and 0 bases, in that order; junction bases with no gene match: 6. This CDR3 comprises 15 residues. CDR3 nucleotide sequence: TGTGCCAGCTCACAAACTAGCGATAGCTCCTACGAGCAGTACTTC. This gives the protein CASSQTSDSSYEQYF.

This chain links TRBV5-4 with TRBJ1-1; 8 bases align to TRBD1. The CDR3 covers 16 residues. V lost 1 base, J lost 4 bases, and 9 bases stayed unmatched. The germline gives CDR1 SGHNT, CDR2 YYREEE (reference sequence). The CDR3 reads CASSLLAGGLGTEAFF. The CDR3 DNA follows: TGTGCCAGCAGCTTGTTAGCAGGGGGCCTCGGCACTGAAGCTTTCTTT. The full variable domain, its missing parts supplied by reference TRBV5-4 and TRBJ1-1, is ETGVTQSPTHLIKTRGQQVTLRCSSQSGHNTVSWYQQALGQGPQFIFQYYREEENGRGNFPPRFSGLQFPNYSSELNVNALELDDSALYLCASSLLAGGLGTEAFFGQGTRLTVV.

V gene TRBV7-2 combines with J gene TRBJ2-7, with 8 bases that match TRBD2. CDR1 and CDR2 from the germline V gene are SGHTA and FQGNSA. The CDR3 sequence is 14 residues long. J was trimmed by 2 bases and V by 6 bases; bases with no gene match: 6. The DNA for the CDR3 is TGTGCCAGCAGACTTAGAGCGGGAGCCTACGAGCAGTACTTC. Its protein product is CASRLRAGAYEQYF.

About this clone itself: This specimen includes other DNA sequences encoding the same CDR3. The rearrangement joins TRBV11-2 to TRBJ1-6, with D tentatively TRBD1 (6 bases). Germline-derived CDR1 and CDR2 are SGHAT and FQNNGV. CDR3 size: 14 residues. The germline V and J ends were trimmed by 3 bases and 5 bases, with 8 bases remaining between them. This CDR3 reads CASSLGQDNSPLHF. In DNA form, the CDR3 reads TGTGCCAGCAGCTTGGGACAAGATAATTCACCCCTCCACTTT.

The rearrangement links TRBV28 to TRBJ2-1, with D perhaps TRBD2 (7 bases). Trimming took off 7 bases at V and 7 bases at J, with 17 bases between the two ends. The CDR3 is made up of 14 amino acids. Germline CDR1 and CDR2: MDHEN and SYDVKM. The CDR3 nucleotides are TGTGCCAGCAAGCGGGCGGGGGCCCTTAATGAGCAGTTCTTC. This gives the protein CASKRAGALNEQFF.

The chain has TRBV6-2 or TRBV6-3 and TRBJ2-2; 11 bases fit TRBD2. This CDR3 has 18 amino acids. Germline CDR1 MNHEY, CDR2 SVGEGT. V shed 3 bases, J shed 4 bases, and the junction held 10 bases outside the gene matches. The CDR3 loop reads CASSYNLAGGIGTGELFF. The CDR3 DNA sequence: TGTGCCAGCAGTTATAATCTAGCGGGGGGAATCGGCACCGGGGAGCTGTTTTTT.

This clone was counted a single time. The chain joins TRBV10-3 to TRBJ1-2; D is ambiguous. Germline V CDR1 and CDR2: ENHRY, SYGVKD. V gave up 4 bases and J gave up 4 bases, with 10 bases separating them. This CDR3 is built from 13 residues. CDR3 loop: CAISVSGGYGYTF. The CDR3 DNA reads TGTGCCATCAGTGTGTCGGGAGGCTATGGCTACACCTTC.

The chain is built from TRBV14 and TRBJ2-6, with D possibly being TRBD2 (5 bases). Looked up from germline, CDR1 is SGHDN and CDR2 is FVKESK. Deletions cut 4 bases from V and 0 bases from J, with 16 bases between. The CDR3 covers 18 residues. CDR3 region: CASSPPHGRDSGANVLTF. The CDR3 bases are TGTGCCAGCAGCCCGCCCCACGGACGGGACTCTGGGGCCAACGTCCTGACTTTC.

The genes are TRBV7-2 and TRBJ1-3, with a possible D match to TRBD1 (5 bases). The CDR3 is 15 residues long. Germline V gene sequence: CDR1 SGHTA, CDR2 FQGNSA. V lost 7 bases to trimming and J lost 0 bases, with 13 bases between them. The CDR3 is CASTPFGGSGNTIYF. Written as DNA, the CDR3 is TGTGCCAGCACCCCTTTCGGGGGCTCTGGAAACACCATATATTTT.